Described below is a single T cell receptor (beta chain) sequence and its context. The target antigen is unknown. This sample is drawn from a study of cytomegalovirus exposure and HLA in healthy donors. Study in general: Approximately 85 million unique TCRs from HLA-typed donors were held in an early data release. Of several hundred genotyped donors, approximately 84% clustered with self-reported Caucasian donors. Study-wide results and caveats: It was approximately 170 TCR beta chains that were listed as cytomegalovirus-associated.

This CDR3 comprises 15 residues. V lost 0 bases to trimming and J lost 6 bases; unmatched junction nucleotides: 4. Germline CDR1 reads MGHRA; CDR2 reads YSYEKL. The PCR had 60 Vbeta and 13 Jbeta primers. Only in-frame clones appear in the TCRdb table, and some are missing; sequencing was by immunoSEQ multiplex PCR. The sample contains approximately 77,000 clones, under 80% of which appear only once. Sequencing was done on a sample of PBMCs. This clonotype was sampled from a male donor in good health and CMV-seropositive. The genes are TRBV4-1 and TRBJ2-2; 7 nucleotides align to TRBD2. The DNA for the CDR3 is TGCGCCAGCAGCCAAGAGGTCGCGGGAGCCGGGGAGCTGTTTTTT. Amino acids: CASSQEVAGAGELFF.